The 4 T cell receptor beta chains given below trace back to one sample, sequenced in a study of cytomegalovirus exposure and HLA in healthy donors. The PCR used 60 Vbeta and 13 Jbeta primers. Measured with immunoSEQ multiplex PCR; TCRdb has only the in-frame clones, and not every one. This sample's clone table lists 120,000 to 150,000 clones. What was sequenced was PBMCs. The source is a woman aged 45-59 years in good health and CMV-seronegative.

This chain links TRBV6-1 with TRBJ1-5; D possibly corresponds to TRBD1 (5 bases). Germline V gene sequence: CDR1 MNHNS, CDR2 SASEGT. Trimming removed 0 bases from V and 7 bases from J, with 13 bases in between. The length of the CDR3 is 15 residues. CDR3 DNA: TGTGCCAGCAGTGAAGCTGCGGGGTGGGACCAGCCCCAGCATTTT. Amino acid sequence: CASSEAAGWDQPQHF.

The rearrangement links TRBV7-2 to TRBJ1-1; 7 nucleotides agree with TRBD1. V shed 3 bases, J shed 4 bases, and the junction held 5 bases outside the gene matches. The CDR3 sequence is 14 residues long. The germline CDR1 and CDR2 sequences are SGHTA and FQGNSA. As DNA, the CDR3 is TGTGCCAGCAGCTTTCAGGGGGATGGCACTGAAGCTTTCTTT. The encoded protein is CASSFQGDGTEAFF. The entire variable domain, with the rest obtained from reference TRBV7-2 and TRBJ1-1, is as follows: GAGVSQSPSNKVTEKGKDVELRCDPISGHTALYWYRQSLGQGLEFLIYFQGNSAPDKSGLPSDRFSAERTGGSVSTLTIQRTQQEDSAVYLCASSFQGDGTEAFFGQGTRLTVV.

The rearrangement joins TRBV10-3 to TRBJ2-3, with a weak D call TRBD2 (6 bases). CDR3 length: 13 amino acids. The ends were cut back, 3 bases at V and 6 bases at J, with 10 bases in the middle. Germline V gene lookup returns CDR1 ENHRY and CDR2 SYGVKD. CDR3 sequence: CAISDGGADTQYF. DNA for the CDR3: TGTGCCATCAGTGACGGGGGAGCGGATACGCAGTATTTT.

The chain has TRBV7-2 and TRBJ1-5; tentatively, D is TRBD1 (5 bases). This CDR3 is built from 15 residues. V was shortened by 1 base and J by 3 bases, with 10 bases between the two germline ends. CDR1 and CDR2 (germline): SGHTA, FQGNSA. The CDR3 DNA reads TGTGCCAGCAGCTTAGGACAGATGCCCAATCAGCCCCAGCATTTT. This codes for CASSLGQMPNQPQHF.